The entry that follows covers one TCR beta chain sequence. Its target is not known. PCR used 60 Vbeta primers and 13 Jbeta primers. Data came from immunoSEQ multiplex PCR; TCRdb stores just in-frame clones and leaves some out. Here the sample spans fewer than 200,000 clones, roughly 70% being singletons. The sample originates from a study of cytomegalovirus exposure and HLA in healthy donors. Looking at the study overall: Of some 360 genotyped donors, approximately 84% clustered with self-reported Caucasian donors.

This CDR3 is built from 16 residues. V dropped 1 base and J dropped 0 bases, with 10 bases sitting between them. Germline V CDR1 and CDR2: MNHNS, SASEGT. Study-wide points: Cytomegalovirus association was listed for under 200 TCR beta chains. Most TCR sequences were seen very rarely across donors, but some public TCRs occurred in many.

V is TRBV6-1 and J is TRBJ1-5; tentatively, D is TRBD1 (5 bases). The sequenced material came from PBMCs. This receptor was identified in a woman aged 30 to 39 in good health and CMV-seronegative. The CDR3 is CASSEEWTYSNQPQHF. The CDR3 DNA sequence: TGTGCCAGCAGTGAAGAGTGGACATATAGCAATCAGCCCCAGCATTTT.